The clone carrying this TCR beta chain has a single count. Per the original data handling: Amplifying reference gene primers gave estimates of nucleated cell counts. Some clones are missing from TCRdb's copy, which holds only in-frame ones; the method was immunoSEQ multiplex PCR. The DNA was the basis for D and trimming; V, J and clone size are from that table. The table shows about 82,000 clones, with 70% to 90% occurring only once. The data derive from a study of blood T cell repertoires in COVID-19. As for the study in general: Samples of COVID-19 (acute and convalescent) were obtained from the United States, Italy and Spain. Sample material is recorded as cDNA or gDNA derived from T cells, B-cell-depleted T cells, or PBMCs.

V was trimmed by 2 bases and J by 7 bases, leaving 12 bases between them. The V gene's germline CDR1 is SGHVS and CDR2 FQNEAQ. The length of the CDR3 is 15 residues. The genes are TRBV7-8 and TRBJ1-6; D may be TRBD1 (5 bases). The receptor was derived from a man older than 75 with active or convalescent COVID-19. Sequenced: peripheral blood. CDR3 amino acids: CASSLTRQQNSPLHF. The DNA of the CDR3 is TGTGCCAGCAGCTTAACACGACAGCAAAATTCACCCCTCCACTTT.